The 4 T cell receptor beta chains given below trace back to one sample, sequenced in a study of cytomegalovirus exposure and HLA in healthy donors. Data came from immunoSEQ multiplex PCR; TCRdb stores just in-frame clones and leaves some out. The sample includes 160,000 or so clones, about 82% of them seen just once. Sequenced sample: PBMCs. These receptor sequences come from a young man in good health and CMV-seropositive.

The chain couples TRBV4-3 to TRBJ2-7; TRBD2 matches at 7 bases. The CDR3 has 15 residues. V shed 6 bases and J 2 bases; nucleotides not matched to a gene: 10. Germline CDR1 reads LGHNA; CDR2 reads YSLEER. The CDR3 DNA reads TGCGCCAGCAGGGGAGGGCACGGCCGTACCTACGAGCAGTACTTC. This translates into CASRGGHGRTYEQYF.

This clone appeared a few times. The CDR3 loop reads CASSFTGATEAFF. CDR3 DNA: TGTGCCAGCAGCTTCACAGGAGCCACTGAAGCTTTCTTT. The chain combines TRBV7-2 with TRBJ1-1; D might be TRBD1 (5 bases). This CDR3 has 13 residues. The V end was cut by 3 bases, the J end by 4 bases, with 9 bases between. Germline V gene sequence: CDR1 SGHTA, CDR2 FQGNSA.

Only a few counts were recorded for this clone. The CDR3 loop is CASRGAGELFF. The CDR3 region has the DNA TGTGCCAGCAGAGGGGCCGGGGAGCTGTTTTTT. The J gene is TRBJ2-2, the V gene TRBV7-3, with D possibly TRBD1 on 5 matching bases. Between the trimmed V and J ends, which lost 6 bases and 6 bases, there was a span of 5 bases. This CDR3 spans 11 amino acids. Germline values: CDR1 SGHTA, CDR2 FQGTGA.

The V call is TRBV6-5, the J call TRBJ2-1, with TRBD1 identical over 10 bases. CDR1 MNHEY and CDR2 SVGAGI come from the germline V gene. The CDR3 sequence is 15 residues long. After removal of 6 bases from V and 2 bases from J, the junction contained 4 bases not matched to a gene. The CDR3 nucleotides read TGTGCCAGCAGGTCCGACAGGGGGCCCTACAATGAGCAGTTCTTC. It specifies CASRSDRGPYNEQFF.